A single sample gave rise to the 11 T cell receptor beta chains below, sequenced in a study of blood T cell repertoires in COVID-19. The data were produced by immunoSEQ multiplex PCR, yet TCRdb's version contains in-frame clones alone and is incomplete. The table lists about 410,000 clones, about 88% of them singletons. The specimen was peripheral blood. The receptors shown here come from a woman between 40 and 50 years old with COVID-19, enrolled during active disease.

The chain recombines TRBV7-3 with TRBJ1-1; a weak D match, TRBD1 (5 bases). Germline V CDR1 and CDR2: SGHTA, FQGTGA. This CDR3 contains 13 residues. V was cut by 10 bases and J by 1 base, with 13 bases left in between. As DNA, the CDR3 is TGTGCCACCAGGATGGGGGGGAACACTGAAGCTTTCTTT. Its protein is CATRMGGNTEAFF.

Only one count was recorded for this clone. The chain joins TRBV28 to TRBJ1-2; D not certain. CDR1 MDHEN and CDR2 SYDVKM come from the germline V gene. Trimming pared 4 bases from V and 8 bases from J, leaving 11 bases between. The CDR3 covers 12 residues. CDR3 nucleotide sequence: TGTGCCAGCAGTTCGGGGTTGAAGGGCTACACCTTC. Translating it yields CASSSGLKGYTF.

This clone was seen more than once but under ten times. The chain uses TRBV19 and TRBJ1-1; D gene uncertain. The V gene lost 3 bases and the J gene lost 3 bases, with 8 bases spanning the gap. This CDR3 is 13 amino acids long. Germline loops: CDR1 LNHDA, CDR2 SQIVND (reference sequence). The CDR3 region is CASSIRGYTEAFF. In nucleotides, the CDR3 is TGTGCCAGTAGTATTCGCGGTTACACTGAAGCTTTCTTT.

The J gene is TRBJ1-3, the V gene TRBV9; 7 bases are a match to TRBD1. There are 14 residues in the CDR3. Germline trimming cut 6 bases from V and 4 bases from J; bases unmatched to any gene: 7. Germline V gives CDR1 SGDLS, CDR2 YYNGEE. The CDR3 DNA reads as TGTGCCAGCACCAGGGGGGTCGAGGGAAACACCATATATTTT. Translating gives CASTRGVEGNTIYF.

The chain links TRBV2 to TRBJ1-1, with D perhaps matching TRBD1 (5 bases). V was shortened by 6 bases and J by 1 base, with 12 bases between the two germline ends. This CDR3 is 14 amino acids long. Germline V gives CDR1 SNHLY, CDR2 FYNNEI. The CDR3 loop reads CASRVRQQNTEAFF. Here the CDR3 DNA reads TGTGCCAGCAGGGTCCGACAGCAGAACACTGAAGCTTTCTTT.

This chain links TRBV28 with TRBJ2-7; D unclear. Germline-derived CDR1 and CDR2 are MDHEN and SYDVKM. Trimming took off 5 bases at V and 7 bases at J, with 9 bases between the two ends. The CDR3 has 11 amino acids. The CDR3 spells CASSRSREQYF. The CDR3 DNA reads TGTGCCAGCAGTCGGTCTAGAGAGCAGTACTTC.

On this clone itself: Other DNA sequences in this sample translate to the same CDR3. The rearrangement links TRBV5-4 to TRBJ1-2; D possibly corresponds to TRBD1 (6 bases). Trimming cost V 4 bases and J 2 bases, with 9 bases left between them. The CDR3 consists of 13 residues. Germline values: CDR1 SGHNT, CDR2 YYREEE (reference sequence). CDR3 sequence reads: CASSPDSNYGYTF. CDR3 coding DNA: TGTGCCAGCAGCCCGGACAGCAACTATGGCTACACCTTC.

The chain uses TRBV19 and TRBJ1-4, with 12 bases matching TRBD1. This CDR3 is 18 amino acids long. The ends lost 4 bases at V and 7 bases at J; junction bases unmatched: 13. CDR1 and CDR2 from the germline V gene are LNHDA and SQIVND (reference sequence). CDR3 protein: CASSTRDRGRGVIEKLFF. CDR3 DNA: TGTGCCAGTAGTACTCGGGACAGGGGGCGCGGAGTCATTGAAAAACTGTTTTTT.

The gene calls are TRBV19 and TRBJ1-4; D is ambiguous. Trimming removed 6 bases at V and 8 bases at J, with 13 bases between. Germline loops: CDR1 LNHDA, CDR2 SQIVND (reference sequence). The CDR3 runs to 13 residues. The CDR3 DNA sequence: TGTGCCAGTAGGACCCGAGCGGGCGAAAAACTGTTTTTT. Translating it yields CASRTRAGEKLFF.

Notes on this clone: At one boundary the junction diverges from the germline segment, which might be a read error. The CDR3 spells CASTLGRVGNEQFF. CDR3 in DNA: TGTGCCAGCACCTTGGGCAGGGTGGGCAATGAGCAGTTCTTC. The V and J genes are TRBV5-6 and TRBJ2-1, with a possible D match to TRBD1 (5 bases). From germline, CDR1 is SGHDT and CDR2 YYEEEE. This CDR3 region has 14 residues.

CDR3 loop: CASSLLQGRTSGGAAYNEQFF. The CDR3 nucleotides read TGCGCCAGCAGCCTCCTCCAAGGGAGAACTAGCGGGGGGGCCGCCTACAATGAGCAGTTCTTC. J is TRBJ2-1 and V is TRBV4-3, with 13 bases fitting TRBD2. With V trimmed by 4 bases and J by 2 bases, 17 bases remained unmatched. This CDR3 contains 21 residues. The V gene's germline CDR1 is LGHNA and CDR2 YSLEER.